One and the same sample provided the 14 T cell receptor beta chains below, sequenced in a study of OX40 agonist ivuxolimab in advanced cancers. Measured with immunoSEQ multiplex PCR; TCRdb has only the in-frame clones, and not every one. The sample includes around 62,000 clones, around 79% of them seen just once. The sequencing here drew on CD4+ or CD8+ T cells sorted from blood, taken in a trial of the OX40 agonist ivuxolimab. These receptors were obtained from an adult with an advanced solid tumor such as melanoma, head and neck, liver or kidney cancer.

V gene TRBV7-9 combines with J gene TRBJ2-7; TRBD2 is a possible D gene (6 bases). The germline V gene has CDR1 SEHNR and CDR2 FQNEAQ (reference sequence). The CDR3 is made up of 16 amino acids. V gave up 5 bases and J gave up 0 bases, with 17 bases separating them. DNA for the CDR3: TGTGCCAGCAGCCCAACGGGGGTTCCGGGCTCCTACGAGCAGTACTTC. Translated: CASSPTGVPGSYEQYF.

The chain links TRBV6-6 to TRBJ2-2; 9 nucleotides agree with TRBD1. Germline V lookup: CDR1 MNHNY, CDR2 SVGAGI (reference sequence). The CDR3 loop spans 16 amino acids. Trimming at V came to 6 bases and at J to 4 bases, leaving 9 bases not matched to a gene. CDR3 residues: CASSLTGGASTGELFF. CDR3 sequence (DNA): TGTGCCAGCAGCCTAACAGGGGGCGCGAGCACCGGGGAGCTGTTTTTT.

The chain recombines TRBV6-5 with TRBJ1-2, with D perhaps matching TRBD1 (5 bases). V was clipped by 0 bases and J by 3 bases, with 11 bases between them. Per the germline V gene, CDR1 is MNHEY and CDR2 is SVGAGI. CDR3 size: 15 residues. The DNA of the CDR3 is TGTGCCAGCAGTTACTCGACCGGGACTTACTATGGCTACACCTTC. Its translation: CASSYSTGTYYGYTF.

This clone has only a few counts. V usage is TRBV10-3 and J usage is TRBJ1-6; 7 bases map to TRBD1. After removal of 0 bases from V and 13 bases from J, the junction contained 12 bases not matched to a gene. The germline V gene has CDR1 ENHRY and CDR2 SYGVKD. This CDR3 is built from 16 residues. CDR3 residues: CAISESLRTGGSPLHF. CDR3 DNA: TGTGCCATCAGTGAGTCTCTGAGGACAGGCGGATCGCCCCTCCACTTT.

V gene TRBV28 combines with J gene TRBJ1-2, with 7 bases aligning to TRBD1. This CDR3 has 12 amino acids. Trimming cost V 5 bases and J 6 bases; bases outside gene matches: 3. The germline CDR1 and CDR2 sequences are MDHEN and SYDVKM. Here the CDR3 reads CASSPGQDGYTF. The CDR3 region has the DNA TGTGCCAGCAGTCCCGGACAGGATGGCTACACCTTC.

This clone was recorded once. One junction end does not reproduce the germline sequence, and a read error may be involved. The J gene is TRBJ2-5, the V gene TRBV19; D is perhaps TRBD1 or TRBD2 (5 bases each). This CDR3 is 11 amino acids long. Germline loops: CDR1 LNHDA, CDR2 SQIVND (reference sequence). The CDR3 protein is CASRSTGTANF. The CDR3 coding sequence is TGTGCCAGTAGAAGCACTGGGACGGCGAACTTC.

The chain recombines TRBV6-4 with TRBJ1-2; D possibly corresponds to TRBD1 (6 bases). The CDR3 is 13 amino acids. Deletions cut 6 bases from V and 7 bases from J, with 15 bases between. CDR1 and CDR2 from the germline V gene are MRHNA and SNTAGT. The CDR3 DNA reads TGTGCCAGCAGCGAGGCGACAGGTTTTGGCTACACCTTC. Its protein is CASSEATGFGYTF.

The genes are TRBV4-1 and TRBJ2-5, with 11 bases lining up with TRBD2. Germline assignment: CDR1 MGHRA and CDR2 YSYEKL. V gave up 5 bases and J gave up 1 base; unmatched junction bases: 3. This CDR3 is built from 15 residues. CDR3 in DNA: TGCGCCAGCAGCATAGCGGGAGGGACCCAAGAGACCCAGTACTTC. Translation: CASSIAGGTQETQYF.

The chain is built from TRBV5-1 and TRBJ1-2, with 10 bases identical to TRBD1. There are 14 residues in the CDR3. CDR1 and CDR2 from the germline V gene are SGHRS and YFSETQ. The trim removed 4 bases at V and 4 bases at J, leaving 4 bases unmatched. The CDR3 loop reads CASSAGQGGYGYTF. The CDR3 DNA reads TGCGCCAGCAGCGCCGGACAGGGGGGCTATGGCTACACCTTC.

The V call is TRBV30, the J call TRBJ1-6; D uncertain. This CDR3 comprises 11 residues. Germline CDR1 reads GTSNPN; CDR2 reads SVGIG (reference sequence). Trimming pared 0 bases from V and 14 bases from J, leaving 8 bases between. CDR3 in DNA: TGTGCCTGGAGTGTACGGCAGTCCCTCCACTTT. Encoded protein: CAWSVRQSLHF. The full variable domain, completed using reference TRBV30 and TRBJ1-6, is SQTIHQWPATLVQPVGSPLSLECTVEGTSNPNLYWYRQAAGRGLQLLFYSVGIGQISSEVPQNLSASRPQDRQFILSSKKLLLSDSGFYLCAWSVRQSLHFGNGTRLTVT.

The sample holds one count of this clone. This chain uses TRBV28 with TRBJ1-1, with TRBD1 matching over 7 bases. The CDR3 has 12 residues. V lost 5 bases, J lost 9 bases, and 6 bases stayed unmatched. In germline, CDR1 is MDHEN, CDR2 SYDVKM. The CDR3 region is CASSPRDSQAFF. CDR3 nucleotide sequence: TGTGCCAGCAGTCCCCGGGACAGCCAAGCTTTCTTT.

To note about this clone: Relative to the germline gene, one junction end is altered; a read error may explain this. The chain links TRBV29-1 to TRBJ1-5, with D tentatively TRBD1 (5 bases). Per germline, CDR1 SQVTM and CDR2 ANQGSEA. This CDR3 has 13 residues. Here the CDR3 reads CSVEDSPNQPQHF. The CDR3 DNA sequence: TGCAGCGTGGAAGACAGCCCCAATCAGCCCCAGCATTTT.

The rearrangement links TRBV5-1 to TRBJ2-1, with 7 bases matching TRBD1. V lost 3 bases and J lost 2; bases outside the gene matches: 5. The CDR3 covers 15 residues. Germline assignment: CDR1 SGHRS and CDR2 YFSETQ. The CDR3 DNA reads as TGCGCCAGCAGCTGGACAGGAGAGGCCTACAATGAGCAGTTCTTC. The encoded protein is CASSWTGEAYNEQFF.

This clone was detected only once. The CDR3 is CASSSGQGAYEQYV. The CDR3 nucleotides read TGCGCCAGCAGCTCGGGACAGGGGGCCTACGAGCAGTACGTC. This rearrangement joins TRBV5-1 to TRBJ2-7; 11 bases are a match to TRBD1. Trimming removed 3 bases from V and 2 bases from J; junction bases left unmatched: 1. This CDR3 region has 14 residues. Germline V lookup: CDR1 SGHRS, CDR2 YFSETQ.